This TCR beta chain was captured by sequencing in a study of low-dose radiotherapy and immunotherapy resistance in tumors. Turning to the study itself: Every two weeks patients got nivolumab 240 mg flat dose, plus ipilimumab 1 mg/kg every six weeks, intravenously.

The CDR3 runs 14 residues. Germline V gene data show CDR1 as SGHKS and CDR2 as YYEKEE (reference sequence). V lost 4 bases, J lost 0 bases, and 10 bases lay in between. This clonotype occurred many times. Time point specified: before trial treatment. Over approximately 20 PCR cycles, TCRs were amplified from a constant-region primer and V-primer adapter. TCRdb recomputed calls from the reads with MiXCR, one row per CDR3 protein. The table has tens of thousands of distinct CDR3 sequences, 10% to 15% seen once; the top ten hold 5.5% to 8%. This chain connects TRBV5-5 to TRBJ2-5; possibly TRBD1 or TRBD2 for D (5 bases each). The sequencing here drew on PBMCs, taken before treatment. The TCR comes from a female donor with ovarian cancer. In DNA form, the CDR3 reads TGTGCCAGCAGCAAGGGACGGAACCAAGAGACCCAGTACTTC. Translated, it gives CASSKGRNQETQYF.